Listed below are T cell receptor beta chains from one sample, sequenced in a study of cytomegalovirus exposure and HLA in healthy donors. Data came from immunoSEQ multiplex PCR; TCRdb stores just in-frame clones and leaves some out. The sample includes some 65,000 clones, around 95% of them seen just once. Sequencing was performed on PBMCs. These receptors came from a man younger than 30 in good health and CMV-seronegative. Both conserved end residues are part of each CDR3. The order of the fields is D gene, J gene, clone size, V gene, CDR3 DNA, CDR3 protein. D genes are given only for firm matches. Size is stated for part of the rows, as once, few or many counts, or as a class when the clone is expanded.

NA | TRBJ1-1 | NA | TRBV18 | TGTGCCAGCTCACCACCGGGAACAGGGATTATGAACACTGAAGCTTTCTTT | CASSPPGTGIMNTEAFF
TRBD2 | TRBJ2-5 | NA | TRBV7-8 | TGTGCCAGCAGCAAGGGACTAGCGGGAGTAGAGACCCAGTACTTC | CASSKGLAGVETQYF
TRBD1 | TRBJ1-2 | NA | TRBV15 | TGTGCCACCAGCAGGGGGGACAGGGTGGATGGCTACACCTTC | CATSRGDRVDGYTF
TRBD2 | TRBJ2-1 | NA | TRBV10-1 | TGCGCCAGCAGGACTAGCGCATACAATGAGCAGTTCTTC | CASRTSAYNEQFF
NA | TRBJ1-5 | NA | TRBV6-1 | TGTGCCAGCAGTCCCACAGGGTTACGAAATCAGCCCCAGCATTTT | CASSPTGLRNQPQHF
NA | TRBJ1-1 | NA | TRBV6-1 | TGTGCCAGCAGTGAAAATCTCAGTGAAGCTTTCTTT | CASSENLSEAFF
NA | TRBJ1-1 | NA | TRBV4-2 | TGTGCCAGCAGCCAAGAAGGGGAAAAGTTATACACTGAAGCTTTCTTT | CASSQEGEKLYTEAFF
NA | TRBJ1-1 | NA | TRBV19 | TGTGCCAGTAGTGTAAACCGACAGGTGAACACTGAAGCTTTCTTT | CASSVNRQVNTEAFF
NA | TRBJ1-5 | NA | TRBV6-5 | TGTGCCAGCGGCGTGGGCCGCGCACTCAATCAGCCCCAGCATTTT | CASGVGRALNQPQHF
TRBD1 | TRBJ1-1 | NA | TRBV7-3 | TGTGCCAGCAGCGGGGGACAGGGAACTGAAGCTTTCTTT | CASSGGQGTEAFF
TRBD1 | TRBJ2-7 | NA | TRBV5-6 | TGTGCCAGCAGCTTGGTGGGACAGGGTTTAGAGCAGTACTTC | CASSLVGQGLEQYF
TRBD1 | TRBJ2-7 | NA | TRBV5-6 | TGTGCCAGCAGCTTGGAAGGGACAGGGGGCTACGAGCAGTACTTC | CASSLEGTGGYEQYF
TRBD2 | TRBJ2-1 | once | TRBV7-8 | TGTGCCAGCAGGCAGACTAGCGGTTTCTCCTACAATGAGCAGTTCTTC | CASRQTSGFSYNEQFF
TRBD1 | TRBJ1-1 | NA | TRBV5-6 | TGTGCCAGCAGCCTCGACATCGGCGACAGGGGGAAGATGAACACTGAAGCTTTCTTT | CASSLDIGDRGKMNTEAFF
TRBD1 | TRBJ2-1 | NA | TRBV27 | TGTGCCAGCAGTCGGGACAGGGGGCAGAATGAGCAGTTCTTC | CASSRDRGQNEQFF
TRBD1 | TRBJ2-7 | NA | TRBV6-1 | TGTGCCAGTAAACTTGCCGGGACAGGGGAATACGAGCAGTACTTC | CASKLAGTGEYEQYF
TRBD2 | TRBJ2-5 | NA | TRBV2 | TGTGCCAGCAGGCTAGCGGGGGTGACCCAGTACTTC | CASRLAGVTQYF
NA | TRBJ2-1 | NA | TRBV7-6 | TGTGCCAGCAGCTTGGGAGAGGCGCAGTTCTTC | CASSLGEAQFF
NA | TRBJ1-1 | NA | TRBV18 | TGTGCCAGCTCACCACCGGGGGCGATGGGTGCTTTCTTT | CASSPPGAMGAFF
NA | TRBJ2-5 | NA | TRBV11-2 | TGTGCCAGCAGCTTAGGTGGGAGTGGTGAGACCCAGTACTTC | CASSLGGSGETQYF
TRBD1 | TRBJ1-1 | NA | TRBV28 | TGTGCCAGCAGTTCAGGGGGCCGAACTGAAGCTTTCTTT | CASSSGGRTEAFF
TRBD1 | TRBJ1-4 | once | TRBV7-2 | TGTGCCAGCAGCCCCGGGACAGGCGAAGAAAAACTGTTTTTT | CASSPGTGEEKLFF
NA | TRBJ2-4 | NA | TRBV28 | TGTGCCAGCAGTTTGACCGGGGGCAAAAACATTCAGTACTTC | CASSLTGGKNIQYF
NA | TRBJ2-7 | once | TRBV29-1 | TGCAGCGCCGGGTTCTCCTACGAGCAGTACTTC | CSAGFSYEQYF
NA | TRBJ1-3 | NA | TRBV19 | TGTGCCAGTAGCAGCCGGACACCAATTTCTGGAAACACCATATATTTT | CASSSRTPISGNTIYF
NA | TRBJ2-2 | NA | TRBV9 | TGTGCCAGCAGCTCTCTGAACACCGGGGAGCTGTTTTTT | CASSSLNTGELFF